This T cell receptor (beta chain) comes out of a study of cytomegalovirus exposure and HLA in healthy donors. Across the study: HLA-typed donors were the source of 83 million or so unique TCRs held in an early data release. Whole-study results and caveats: In vitro, three CMV-associated chains proved specific for CMV antigens. Overall, around 150 TCR beta chains were annotated as cytomegalovirus-associated.

This clone occurred once. Its cognate antigen is unknown. 13 Jbeta primers and 60 Vbeta primers were used for the PCR. In the original processing: There were some 87 million unique TCR beta chains by a later count, and some 10 million of them were shared. Measured with immunoSEQ multiplex PCR; TCRdb has only the in-frame clones, and not every one. D and trimming come from the DNA, and the V and J calls and clone size come from that table. The sample has 90,000 to 120,000 clones; 55% to 65% are singletons. CDR1 and CDR2 from the germline V gene are SGHDN and FVKESK. The germline V and J ends were trimmed by 6 bases and 7 bases, with 12 bases remaining between them. The CDR3 has 12 amino acids.

The sequenced sample consisted of PBMCs. The chain is built from TRBV14 and TRBJ2-5; TRBD1 is a possible D gene (6 bases). The TCR was taken from a man aged 25-45 years in good health and CMV-seropositive. The CDR3 is CASSSLGGTQYF. CDR3 bases: TGTGCCAGCAGTTCCTTAGGGGGGACCCAGTACTTC.